The 5 T cell receptor beta chains presented below share a single source sample, sequenced in a study of radiation and T cells in renal cell carcinoma. The treatment: 15 Gy SBRT to primary tumor, nephrectomy 4 weeks later. Measured with immunoSEQ multiplex PCR; TCRdb has only the in-frame clones, and not every one. This table has 10,000 to 15,000 clones, roughly 34% appearing once. The sequenced sample was tumor tissue, obtained from a patient whose treatment included radiotherapy and nephrectomy. The receptor set was obtained from a man aged 60-69 years with renal cell carcinoma.

V usage is TRBV9 and J usage is TRBJ1-1; 8 positions agree with TRBD1. J lost 3 bases, V lost 3 bases, and 10 bases had no gene match. The CDR3 runs 16 residues. Germline-derived CDR1 and CDR2 are SGDLS and YYNGEE. CDR3 sequence reads: CASSAPRGGQDTEAFF. CDR3 nucleotides: TGTGCCAGCAGCGCCCCCAGGGGGGGACAGGACACTGAAGCTTTCTTT. Looking up the rest from reference TRBV9 and TRBJ1-1 gives the full variable domain: DSGVTQTPKHLITATGQRVTLRCSPRSGDLSVYWYQQSLDQGLQFLIQYYNGEERAKGNILERFSAQQFPDLHSELNLSSLELGDSALYFCASSAPRGGQDTEAFFGQGTRLTVV.

CDR3 region: CASSFWAYEQYF. CDR3 sequence (DNA): TGTGCCAGCAGCTTTTGGGCCTACGAGCAGTACTTC. V and J are TRBV5-6 and TRBJ2-7, with no clear D. V dropped 2 bases and J dropped 2 bases, with 5 bases sitting between them. Germline CDR1 SGHDT, CDR2 YYEEEE. The CDR3 totals 12 residues.

The chain recombines TRBV30 with TRBJ1-2; the D gene is possibly TRBD1 (6 bases). Germline CDR1 GTSNPN, CDR2 SVGIG (reference sequence). The length of the CDR3 is 15 residues. The V end was cut by 3 bases, the J end by 4 bases, with 18 bases between. The CDR3, as DNA: TGTGCCTGGAGCCCAACCGGGGAGGGGGGCTATGGCTACACCTTC. Protein: CAWSPTGEGGYGYTF.

The rearrangement links TRBV5-6 to TRBJ1-2; TRBD1 matches at 12 bases. Per germline, CDR1 SGHDT and CDR2 YYEEEE. The length of the CDR3 is 15 residues. Trimming removed 3 bases from V and 8 bases from J; junction bases left unmatched: 8. This chain's CDR3 is CASSWGQGAIIGYTF. The CDR3 DNA reads as TGTGCCAGCAGCTGGGGACAGGGGGCGATTATCGGCTACACCTTC.

V and J are TRBV4-3 and TRBJ2-7; D not resolved. The CDR3 sequence is 17 residues long. CDR1 and CDR2 (germline): LGHNA, YSLEER. The V and J ends lost 0 bases and 0 bases respectively, with 15 bases between them. CDR3 DNA: TGCGCCAGCAGCCAAGAATTCCGATCCTGGGGCTCCTACGAGCAGTACTTC. Translation: CASSQEFRSWGSYEQYF.